Below, 9 T cell receptor beta chains from the same sample are listed, as sequenced in a study of blood T cell repertoires in COVID-19. Data came from immunoSEQ multiplex PCR; TCRdb stores just in-frame clones and leaves some out. The sample includes a few hundred thousand clones, around 86% seen only once; the top ten take approximately 5%. Specimen: PBMCs or T cells enriched from blood (not recorded which). These receptors were taken from a woman aged 45-59 years who had recovered from COVID-19.

Here the CDR3 reads CASSLVFTGELFF. The CDR3 DNA sequence: TGTGCCAGCAGCTTGGTCTTCACCGGGGAGCTGTTTTTT. The genes are TRBV5-4 and TRBJ2-2, with unresolved D. The germline V gene has CDR1 SGHNT and CDR2 YYREEE (reference sequence). The CDR3 is made up of 13 amino acids. The ends were cut back, 0 bases at V and 4 bases at J, with 4 bases in the middle.

This clone was seen just once. V and J are TRBV29-1 and TRBJ1-3; the match to TRBD1 covers 8 bases. V lost 6 bases and J lost 1; bases outside the gene matches: 5. CDR1 is SQVTM, CDR2 ANQGSEA, per germline. This CDR3 spans 14 amino acids. CDR3 DNA sequence: TGCAGCGTCGTAACAGGGGGTTCTGGAAACACCATATATTTT. This codes for CSVVTGGSGNTIYF.

The rearrangement links TRBV2 to TRBJ2-3; 8 nucleotides match TRBD2. With 4 bases clipped from V and 1 base from J, the junction kept 4 bases outside the gene matches. In germline, CDR1 is SNHLY, CDR2 FYNNEI. The CDR3 length is 15 residues. The CDR3 loop reads CASSVNSGGTDTQYF. The CDR3 coding sequence is TGTGCCAGCAGTGTTAATAGCGGGGGCACAGATACGCAGTATTTT.

This chain connects TRBV4-3 to TRBJ2-7; 7 bases map to TRBD2. Trimming cost V 0 bases and J 2 bases; bases outside gene matches: 7. CDR3 length equals 16 residues. CDR1 and CDR2 (germline): LGHNA, YSLEER. In DNA form, the CDR3 reads TGCGCCAGCAGCCAAGATCGCGGCGGGGGACCCTACGAGCAGTACTTC. Residues: CASSQDRGGGPYEQYF.

The chain couples TRBV5-6 to TRBJ1-2; 7 nucleotides agree with TRBD1. There are 13 residues in the CDR3. V lost 3 bases to trimming and J lost 4 bases; unmatched junction nucleotides: 3. Germline CDR1 reads SGHDT; CDR2 reads YYEEEE. CDR3: CASSSRDSYGYTF. In DNA, the CDR3 is TGTGCCAGCAGCTCCCGGGACAGCTATGGCTACACCTTC.

In its sample, this clone was seen a few times. The V and J genes are TRBV3-1 (or the pseudogene TRBV3-2) and TRBJ1-2; 11 nucleotides align to TRBD1. Germline values: CDR1 LGHDT, CDR2 YNNKEL (reference sequence). This CDR3 is built from 19 residues. V lost 0 bases to trimming and J lost 4 bases; unmatched junction nucleotides: 13. DNA for the CDR3: TGTGCCAGCAGCCAAGATTGGGCAGGGGACAGGGGGGTTGGCTATGGCTACACCTTC. Translation gives CASSQDWAGDRGVGYGYTF.

Remarks on this clone: At one of its ends the junction is not consistent with the germline gene, which may arise from a read error. The J gene is TRBJ2-1, the V gene TRBV5-1, with 11 bases that match TRBD2. The CDR3 is 17 amino acids. Germline V gene sequence: CDR1 SGHRS, CDR2 YFSETQ. CDR3 in amino acids: CASSLDLAGGSYNEQFF. The CDR3 nucleotides are TGCGCCAGCAGTTTGGATCTAGCGGGAGGATCCTACAATGAGCAGTTCTTC.

V gene TRBV7-3 combines with J gene TRBJ1-2, with a weak D call TRBD1 (5 bases). V gave up 2 bases and J gave up 6 bases, with 13 bases separating them. Germline values: CDR1 SGHTA, CDR2 FQGTGA. The CDR3 sequence is 14 residues long. CDR3 amino acids: CASSLVAGEDGYTF. The DNA for the CDR3 is TGTGCCAGCAGCTTAGTAGCGGGGGAGGATGGCTACACCTTC.

The chain recombines TRBV11-3 with TRBJ1-2; D is ambiguous. V lost 1 base to trimming and J lost 8 bases, with 17 bases between them. Germline CDR1 reads SGHNT; CDR2 reads YENEEA. The CDR3 extends over 15 amino acids. The DNA for the CDR3 is TGTGCCAGCAGCTTAGTTGGAGGGCCGTTGGAGGGCTACACCTTC. This codes for CASSLVGGPLEGYTF. Drawing the rest from reference TRBV11-3 and TRBJ1-2, the complete variable domain is EAGVVQSPRYKIIEKKQPVAFWCNPISGHNTLYWYLQNLGQGPELLIRYENEEAVDDSQLPKDRFSAERLKGVDSTLKIQPAELGDSAVYLCASSLVGGPLEGYTFGSGTRLTVV.